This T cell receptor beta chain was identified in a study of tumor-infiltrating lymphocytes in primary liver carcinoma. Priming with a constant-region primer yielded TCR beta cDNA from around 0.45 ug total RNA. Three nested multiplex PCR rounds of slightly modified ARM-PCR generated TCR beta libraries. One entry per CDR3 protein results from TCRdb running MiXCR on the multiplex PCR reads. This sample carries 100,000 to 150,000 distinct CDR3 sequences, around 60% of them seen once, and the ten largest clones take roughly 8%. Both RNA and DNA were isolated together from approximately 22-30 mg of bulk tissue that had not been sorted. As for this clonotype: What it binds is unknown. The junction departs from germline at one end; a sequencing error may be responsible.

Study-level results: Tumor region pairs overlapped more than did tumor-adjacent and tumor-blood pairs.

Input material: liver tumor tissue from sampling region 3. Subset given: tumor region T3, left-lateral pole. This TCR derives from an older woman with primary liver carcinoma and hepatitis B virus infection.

CDR3 nucleotide sequence: TGTGTCAGCAGTTCACCGACTAGCGGAGACAATGAGCAGCTCTTC. Residues: CVSSSPTSGDNEQLF. The V gene is TRBV12-3 or TRBV12-4, the J gene TRBJ2-1; 9 nucleotides line up with TRBD2. The CDR3 contains 15 residues.